The 15 T cell receptor beta chains below all came from one sample that was sequenced in a study of T-cell reconstitution after alpha-beta-depleted transplantation in children. Using unique molecular identifiers, the investigators prepared the TCRbeta library. TCRdb ran MiXCR on the PCR reads and lists one entry per CDR3 protein. This table has over 100,000 distinct CDR3 sequences, about 9.3% appearing once. The sequencing used PBMCs, collected before TCRalphabeta/CD19-depleted stem cell transplant. These receptor sequences come from a boy aged 2 to 10 with acute lymphoblastic leukemia, due to receive a stem cell transplant.

The V and J genes are TRBV24-1 and TRBJ2-2; 9 bases match TRBD1. V dropped 4 bases and J dropped 6; count of bases not matched to a gene: 5. There are 15 residues in the CDR3. Germline V CDR1 and CDR2: KGHDR, SFDVKD. The CDR3 DNA sequence: TGTGCCACCAGTGACGCCGGGACAGGGCCCGGGGAGCTGTTTTTT. It encodes CATSDAGTGPGELFF.

At least ten counts were recorded for this clonotype. CDR3 in amino acids: CASSLGRGSNTEAFF. The CDR3 region has the DNA TGTGCCAGCAGTTTGGGCAGGGGATCGAACACTGAAGCTTTCTTT. The chain uses TRBV12-3 or TRBV12-4 and TRBJ1-1; the D gene is possibly TRBD1 (6 bases). V was shortened by 3 bases and J by 1 base, with 12 bases between the two germline ends. CDR3 length: 15 residues.

This clonotype was detected only a few times. The rearrangement joins TRBV20-1 to TRBJ1-1; tentatively, D is TRBD1 (5 bases). V was cut by 0 bases and J by 0 bases, with 17 bases left in between. The CDR3 has 17 residues. Germline values: CDR1 DFQATT, CDR2 SNEGSKA (reference sequence). The CDR3 coding sequence is TGCAGTGCTAGAGATGCGGGACCCCAACCTTTGAACACTGAAGCTTTCTTT. Translating gives CSARDAGPQPLNTEAFF.

This clonotype was observed a few times. This sequence may be a read error, since a much larger clone differs from it by one base. The chain is built from TRBV12-3 or TRBV12-4 and TRBJ2-3; TRBD2 matches at 11 bases. The CDR3 has 19 amino acids. CDR3 protein: CAISFESSGTSGAGNTQYF. CDR3 bases: TGTGCCATCAGTTTCGAATCCTCCGGGACTAGCGGTGCAGGTAATACGCAGTATTTT.

This clonotype showed up just a few times. The chain uses TRBV6-5 and TRBJ1-2, with TRBD1 matching 9 bases. CDR1 is MNHEY, CDR2 SVGAGI, per germline. V lost 4 bases and J lost 0; bases outside the gene matches: 9. The CDR3 totals 17 residues. The CDR3: CASSFSGTGHTNYGYTF. The CDR3 DNA sequence: TGTGCCAGCAGTTTTTCCGGGACAGGGCACACTAACTATGGCTACACCTTC.

This clonotype was found many times. This chain links TRBV20-1 with TRBJ2-5, with 8 bases matching TRBD1. The V and J ends lost 4 bases and 5 bases, in that order; junction bases with no gene match: 9. Per the germline V gene, CDR1 is DFQATT and CDR2 is SNEGSKA (reference sequence). There are 14 residues in the CDR3. The CDR3 spells CSATQGALWETQYF. The CDR3 DNA is TGCAGTGCTACCCAGGGGGCTCTGTGGGAGACCCAGTACTTC.

V and J are TRBV5-6 and TRBJ2-3; maybe TRBD2 (5 bases). Trimming removed 2 bases from V and 2 bases from J, with 12 bases in between. Germline V gene sequence: CDR1 SGHDT, CDR2 YYEEEE. The CDR3 runs 15 residues. The CDR3 region is CASSLPAEFTDTQYF. In DNA form, the CDR3 reads TGTGCCAGCAGCTTACCAGCGGAATTCACAGATACGCAGTATTTT.

This clonotype was detected many times. CDR3 protein: CASSYASEDLYGYTF. CDR3 nucleotides: TGTGCCAGCAGTTACGCTTCAGAGGACCTCTATGGCTACACCTTC. The V and J genes are TRBV6-5 and TRBJ1-2; unclear D gene. CDR1 and CDR2 from the germline V gene are MNHEY and SVGAGI. CDR3 length: 15 amino acids. The V and J ends lost 2 bases and 4 bases respectively, with 14 bases between them.

Here the CDR3 reads CASSFKGGCNSPLHF. The CDR3 nucleotides are TGTGCCAGCAGTTTTAAAGGGGGCTGTAATTCACCCCTCCACTTT. This chain connects TRBV12-3 or TRBV12-4 to TRBJ1-6; 7 bases agree with TRBD1. V was clipped by 3 bases and J by 6 bases; unmatched bases: 5. The CDR3 is 15 amino acids.

This clonotype has just a few counts. The V gene is TRBV27, the J gene TRBJ2-3; D gene unclear. With 4 bases removed from V and 4 bases from J, the gap between germline ends came to 6 bases. Germline V CDR1 and CDR2: MNHEY, SMNVEV (reference sequence). The CDR3 runs 12 residues. CDR3 amino acids: CASSSTSDTQYF. CDR3 in DNA: TGTGCCAGCAGTTCGACTTCAGATACGCAGTATTTT.

In its sample, this clonotype was seen many times. The chain combines TRBV5-1 with TRBJ2-3; unclear D gene. The CDR3 is 13 amino acids. V was shortened by 1 base and J by 2 bases, with 5 bases between the two germline ends. Germline CDR1 and CDR2: SGHRS and YFSETQ. As DNA, the CDR3 is TGCGCCAGCAGCTTGCAGGACACAGATACGCAGTATTTT. Translated, it gives CASSLQDTDTQYF.

J is TRBJ1-2 and V is TRBV5-1; tentatively, D is TRBD1 (5 bases). The germline V gene encodes CDR1 SGHRS and CDR2 YFSETQ. This CDR3 contains 16 residues. The ends were cut back, 0 bases at V and 3 bases at J, with 15 bases in the middle. This chain's CDR3 is CASSLATEGGDYGYTF. CDR3 nucleotides: TGCGCCAGCAGCTTGGCCACCGAGGGAGGGGACTATGGCTACACCTTC. Based on the CDR3 plus reference TRBV5-1 and TRBJ1-2, the full variable domain is KAGVTQTPRYLIKTRGQQVTLSCSPISGHRSVSWYQQTPGQGLQFLFEYFSETQRNKGNFPGRFSGRQFSNSRSEMNVSTLELGDSALYLCASSLATEGGDYGYTFGSGTRLTVV.

This clonotype has at least ten counts. CDR3 DNA: TGTGCCAGCAGTTACCTCGGGACAGGGGGCACAGATACGCAGTATTTT. It is translated as CASSYLGTGGTDTQYF. The gene calls are TRBV6-5 and TRBJ2-3; 10 bases agree with TRBD1. V was clipped by 2 bases and J by 1 base; unmatched bases: 3. The CDR3 is made up of 16 amino acids. Per the germline V gene, CDR1 is MNHEY and CDR2 is SVGAGI.

This clonotype has more than one count but fewer than ten. This chain joins TRBV20-1 and TRBJ2-5, with 12 bases matching TRBD2. Germline CDR1 is DFQATT and CDR2 is SNEGSKA (reference sequence). This CDR3 is 15 amino acids long. J gave up 1 base and V 5 bases, and 5 bases lay outside the gene matches. Written as DNA, the CDR3 is TGCAGTGCTGAGCGACTAGCGGGAGTCCAAGAGACCCAGTACTTC. Its translation is CSAERLAGVQETQYF.

This clonotype was counted only a few times. This chain uses TRBV20-1 with TRBJ2-3; 14 bases are a match to TRBD2. The CDR3 is 18 amino acids. The germline gives CDR1 DFQATT, CDR2 SNEGSKA (reference sequence). With 0 bases clipped from V and 5 bases from J, the junction kept 10 bases outside the gene matches. CDR3 sequence (DNA): TGCAGTGCTAGAGATAATACGAGACTAGCGGGAGGGGTAGATACGCAGTATTTT. The encoded protein is CSARDNTRLAGGVDTQYF.